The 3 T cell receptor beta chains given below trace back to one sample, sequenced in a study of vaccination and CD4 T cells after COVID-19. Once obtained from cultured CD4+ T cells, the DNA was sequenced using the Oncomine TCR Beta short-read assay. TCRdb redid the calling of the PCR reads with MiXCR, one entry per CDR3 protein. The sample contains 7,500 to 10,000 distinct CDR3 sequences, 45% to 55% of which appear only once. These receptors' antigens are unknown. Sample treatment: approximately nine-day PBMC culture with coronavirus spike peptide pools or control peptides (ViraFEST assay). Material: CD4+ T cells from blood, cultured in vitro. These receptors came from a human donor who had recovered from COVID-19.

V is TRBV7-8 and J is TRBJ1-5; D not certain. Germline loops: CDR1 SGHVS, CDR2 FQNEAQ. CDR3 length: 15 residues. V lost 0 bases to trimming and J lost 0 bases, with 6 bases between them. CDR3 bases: TGTGCCAGCAGCTTAGCAGGAATTAGCAATCAGCCCCAGCATTTT. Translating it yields CASSLAGISNQPQHF.

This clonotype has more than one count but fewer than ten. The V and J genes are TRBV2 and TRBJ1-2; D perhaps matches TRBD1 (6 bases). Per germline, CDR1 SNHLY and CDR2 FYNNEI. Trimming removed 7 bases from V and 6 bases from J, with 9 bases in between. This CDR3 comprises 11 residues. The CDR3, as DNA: TGTGCCAGCACTGGGGGCAATGGCTACACCTTC. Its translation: CASTGGNGYTF.

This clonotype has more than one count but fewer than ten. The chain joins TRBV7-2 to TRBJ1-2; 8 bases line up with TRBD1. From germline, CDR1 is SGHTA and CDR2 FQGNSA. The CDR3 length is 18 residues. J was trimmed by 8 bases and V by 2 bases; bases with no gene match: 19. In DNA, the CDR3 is TGTGCCAGCAGCTTATCGACACCAACGCGGACAGGGATGTACGGCTACACCTTC. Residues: CASSLSTPTRTGMYGYTF.